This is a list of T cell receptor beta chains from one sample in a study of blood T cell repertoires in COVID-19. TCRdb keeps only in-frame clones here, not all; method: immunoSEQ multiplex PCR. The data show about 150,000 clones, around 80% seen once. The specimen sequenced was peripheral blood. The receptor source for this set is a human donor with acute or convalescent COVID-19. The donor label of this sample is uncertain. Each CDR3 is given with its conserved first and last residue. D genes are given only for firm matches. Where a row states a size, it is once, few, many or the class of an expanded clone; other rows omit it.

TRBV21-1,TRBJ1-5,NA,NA,TGTGCCAGCAGGTCAGGGGGCTATGGGATAGGGAATCAGCCCCAGCATTTT,CASRSGGYGIGNQPQHF
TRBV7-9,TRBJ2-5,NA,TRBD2,TGTGCCAGCAGCAAGTCGCGACTAGCGGGCCAAGAGACCCAGTACTTC,CASSKSRLAGQETQYF
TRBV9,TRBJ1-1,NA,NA,TGTGCCAGCAGCCTAGGGACACTCTACACTGAAGCTTTCTTT,CASSLGTLYTEAFF
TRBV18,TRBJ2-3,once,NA,TGTGCCAGCTCACCACCCCGGACAGTATCAAACACAGATACGCAGTATTTT,CASSPPRTVSNTDTQYF
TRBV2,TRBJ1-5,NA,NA,TGTGCCAGCAGCGCACTTAATAGCAATCAGCCCCAGCATTTT,CASSALNSNQPQHF
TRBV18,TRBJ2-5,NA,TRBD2,TGTGCCAGCTCCAGGGCCGGGGGGTACCAAGAGACCCAGTACTTC,CASSRAGGYQETQYF
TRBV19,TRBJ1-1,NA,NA,TGTGCCGCAGCCTCGCGGGCGAACACTGAAGCTTTCTTT,CAAASRANTEAFF
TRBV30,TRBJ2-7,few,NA,TGTGCCTGGAGTCCTAGTATTTCCTACGAGCAGTACTTC,CAWSPSISYEQYF
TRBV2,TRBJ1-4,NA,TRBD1,TGTGCCAGCACCCTGACAGGGTGGATTAATGAAAAACTGTTTTTT,CASTLTGWINEKLFF
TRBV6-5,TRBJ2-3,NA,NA,TGTGCCAGCAGTTACAGCTTCACAGATACGCAGTATTTT,CASSYSFTDTQYF
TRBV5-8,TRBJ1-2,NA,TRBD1,TGTGCCAGCAGCTTACGGGGACAGGCTAACTATGGCTACACCTTC,CASSLRGQANYGYTF
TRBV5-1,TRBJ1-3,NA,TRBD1,TGCGCCAGCAGCCCCGACAGGGGAAGGGACACCATATATTTT,CASSPDRGRDTIYF
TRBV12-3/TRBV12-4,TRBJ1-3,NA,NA,TGTGCCAGCAGTTTGAGCTCGCCCCTAAGGGGATATTTT,CASSLSSPLRGYF
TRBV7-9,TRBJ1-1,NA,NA,TGTGCCAGCAGCTTACAGGCCGGGGTAGCTAGCGGCACTGAAGCTTTCTTT,CASSLQAGVASGTEAFF
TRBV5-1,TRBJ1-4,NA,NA,TGCGCCAGCAGCAGGGACAAGTCTAATGAAAAACTGTTTTTT,CASSRDKSNEKLFF
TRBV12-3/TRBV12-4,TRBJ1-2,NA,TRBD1,TGTGCCAGCAGTAGGAACCGGGACAGGGGCTACACCTTC,CASSRNRDRGYTF
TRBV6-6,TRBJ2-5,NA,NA,TGTGCCAGCTCCGTGTCGGGAGAGACCCAGTACTTC,CASSVSGETQYF
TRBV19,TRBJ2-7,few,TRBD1,TGTGCCAGTAGTATACCTCCGGGACAGGGAATTGTCCACGAGCAGTACTTC,CASSIPPGQGIVHEQYF
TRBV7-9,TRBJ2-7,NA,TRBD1,TGTGCCAGCAGCTTAAGCCGGGACAGGGGGAACGAGCAGTACTTC,CASSLSRDRGNEQYF
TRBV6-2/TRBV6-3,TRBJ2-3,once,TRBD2,TGTGCCAGCAGTTACTCCGGGAGCGGGGGTACGCAGTATTTT,CASSYSGSGGTQYF
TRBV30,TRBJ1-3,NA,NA,TGTGCCTGGAGTGTAGCCCACACAGGAGCCCGGAACACCATATATTTT,CAWSVAHTGARNTIYF
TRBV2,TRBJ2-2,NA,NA,TGTGCCAGCAGAGTGGACAGTCTCACCGGGGAGCTGTTTTTT,CASRVDSLTGELFF
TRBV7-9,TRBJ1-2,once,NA,TGTGCCAGCAGCTTAGTAGAGTCCCATGGCTACACCTTC,CASSLVESHGYTF
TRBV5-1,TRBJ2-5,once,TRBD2,TGCGCCAGCAGCTTGGGTCCGGGGGGGAATAGAGAGACCCAGTACTTC,CASSLGPGGNRETQYF
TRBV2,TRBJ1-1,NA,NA,TGTGCCAGCAGTCGTCGGGGAAAGAACACTGAAGCTTTCTTT,CASSRRGKNTEAFF
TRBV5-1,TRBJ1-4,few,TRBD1,TGCGCCAGCAGCTCCGGGACAGCTAATGAAAAACTGTTTTTT,CASSSGTANEKLFF
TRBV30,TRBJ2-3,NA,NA,TGTGCCTGGAGTGCGGGGGGCACAGATACGCAGTATTTT,CAWSAGGTDTQYF
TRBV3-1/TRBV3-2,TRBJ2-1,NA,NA,TGTGCCAGCAGCCAAGATCCGACCGGGGGTGAGCAGTTCTTC,CASSQDPTGGEQFF
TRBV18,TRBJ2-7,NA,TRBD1,TGTGCCAGCTCCCCCCCGGGACAGGGGGCCTACGAGCAGTACTTC,CASSPPGQGAYEQYF
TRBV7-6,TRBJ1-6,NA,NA,TGTGCCAGCAGCTCCCGGGCAGGGGCCTATAATTCACCCCTCCACTTT,CASSSRAGAYNSPLHF
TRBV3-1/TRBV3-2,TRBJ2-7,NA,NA,TGTGCCAGCAGCCAAGATGTTGGTCGGGGGAGCGAGCAGTACTTC,CASSQDVGRGSEQYF
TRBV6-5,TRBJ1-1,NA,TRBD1,TGTGCCAGCAGTTTCTTGACAGGGGCCAAGACTGAAGCTTTCTTT,CASSFLTGAKTEAFF
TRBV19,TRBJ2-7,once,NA,TGTGCCAGTAGTATATCTAGAGGGTACGGCGAGCAGTACTTC,CASSISRGYGEQYF
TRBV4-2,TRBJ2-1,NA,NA,TGTGCCAGCAGCCAAGATACCGGGTACTACAATGAGCAGTTCTTC,CASSQDTGYYNEQFF
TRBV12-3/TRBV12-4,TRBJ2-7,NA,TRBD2,TGTGCCAGCGCGACTAGCGGGGTCTACGAGCAGTACTTC,CASATSGVYEQYF
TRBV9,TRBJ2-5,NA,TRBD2,TGTGCCAGCAGCGTATTCGGGGGGGCGTTAGAGACCCAGTACTTC,CASSVFGGALETQYF
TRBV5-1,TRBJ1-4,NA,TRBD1,TGCGCCAGCAGCCAGGGACAGGGGGCCTCGGAAAAACTGTTTTTT,CASSQGQGASEKLFF
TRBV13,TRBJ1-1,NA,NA,TGTGCCAGCAGCCCCTGGGCGAACACTGAAGCTTTCTTT,CASSPWANTEAFF
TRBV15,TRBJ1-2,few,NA,TGTGCCACCAGCAGAATAAATACAGGTTCAGCTAACTATGGCTACACCTTC,CATSRINTGSANYGYTF
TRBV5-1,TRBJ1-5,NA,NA,TGCGCCAGCAGCCAGGGTCCAAATCAGCCCCAGCATTTT,CASSQGPNQPQHF
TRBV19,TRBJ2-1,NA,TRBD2,TGTGCCAGCTCCTTCGGGACTAGCGGGGAGATCGCCTACAATGAGCAGTTCTTC,CASSFGTSGEIAYNEQFF
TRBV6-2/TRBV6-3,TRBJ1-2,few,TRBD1,TGTGCCAGCAGCCGGACAGGCCGGCCTAACTATGGCTACACCTTC,CASSRTGRPNYGYTF
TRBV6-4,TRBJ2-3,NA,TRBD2,TGTGCCAGCAAGCCGGGACTAGAAACAGATACGCAGTATTTT,CASKPGLETDTQYF
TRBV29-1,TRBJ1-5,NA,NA,TGCAGCGTTCGCAATGGGGGACAAGGAATCCAGCATTTT,CSVRNGGQGIQHF
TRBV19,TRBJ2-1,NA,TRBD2,TGTGCCAGTAGTATAGATCGACTAGCGGGGGGTCTTTCCAATGAGCAGTTCTTC,CASSIDRLAGGLSNEQFF
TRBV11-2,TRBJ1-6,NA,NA,TGTGCCAGCAGCCCCGTCACACAGGGTTTTGGGAATTCACCCCTCCACTTT,CASSPVTQGFGNSPLHF
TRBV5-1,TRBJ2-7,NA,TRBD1,TGCGCCAGCAGCTCGACAGGGGGCCTTAGCTCCTACGAGCAGTACTTC,CASSSTGGLSSYEQYF